The next 20 T cell receptor beta chains were all read from a single sample in a study of T-cell memory formation after mild COVID-19. TCRdb ran MiXCR on the 5' RACE reads and lists one entry per CDR3 protein. The data contain 450,000 to 650,000 distinct CDR3 sequences, about a sixth of them seen just once; the ten biggest clones take up more than 10%. The sequencing input was PBMCs or a T cell subset sorted from them (not recorded which). Source of these receptors: an adult woman who had mild COVID-19 (a few samples of this study predate the infection). Cell type and time point are not known.

The chain joins TRBV4-1 to TRBJ1-2, with D hard to call. Germline assignment: CDR1 MGHRA and CDR2 YSYEKL. The CDR3 is made up of 16 amino acids. Trimming pared 1 base from V and 4 bases from J, leaving 16 bases between. The CDR3 DNA sequence: TGCGCCAGCAGCCAAGTCGTGTCTAATGGGATCTATGGCTACACCTTC. Translating it yields CASSQVVSNGIYGYTF.

V usage is TRBV20-1 and J usage is TRBJ2-7; weak D call: TRBD1 (6 bases). Germline V gives CDR1 DFQATT, CDR2 SNEGSKA (reference sequence). V was pared by 1 base and J by 2 bases, with 15 bases between. The CDR3 has 15 amino acids. CDR3 amino acids: CSARGGTPGPYEQYF. CDR3 in DNA: TGCAGTGCTAGAGGAGGGACACCTGGACCCTACGAGCAGTACTTC.

Points on this clonotype: A read error may produce the germline difference seen at one junction end. V and J are TRBV7-9 and TRBJ2-1; D might be TRBD2 (7 bases). Germline V gives CDR1 SEHNR, CDR2 FQNEAQ (reference sequence). This CDR3 has 16 amino acids. The CDR3 reads CVSSLVVAGASNEQFF. CDR3 nucleotide sequence: TGTGTCAGCAGCTTAGTAGTGGCGGGGGCGTCCAATGAGCAGTTCTTC.

The J gene is TRBJ2-5, the V gene TRBV4-3; TRBD2 aligns across 8 bases. CDR1 and CDR2 (germline): LGHNA, YSLEER. The CDR3 has 18 residues. V lost 0 bases, J lost 0 bases, and 9 bases stayed unmatched. DNA of the CDR3: TGCGCCAGCAGCCAAGAACGCAGCGGGAGCCCGTACCAAGAGACCCAGTACTTC. It specifies CASSQERSGSPYQETQYF.

A few counts support this clonotype. The V and J genes are TRBV19 and TRBJ1-1; 7 bases fit TRBD1. CDR1 and CDR2 from the germline V gene are LNHDA and SQIVND (reference sequence). Unmatched junction bases numbered 6, after V lost 3 bases and J lost 5 bases. This CDR3 region has 14 residues. CDR3: CASSMARGGTEAFF. CDR3 nucleotide sequence: TGTGCCAGTAGTATGGCCAGGGGGGGTACTGAAGCTTTCTTT. The variable domain in full, with the rest retrieved from reference TRBV19 and TRBJ1-1, is DGGITQSPKYLFRKEGQNVTLSCEQNLNHDAMYWYRQDPGQGLRLIYYSQIVNDFQKGDIAEGYSVSREKKESFPLTVTSAQKNPTAFYLCASSMARGGTEAFFGQGTRLTVV.

The V gene is TRBV30, the J gene TRBJ1-1; D call uncertain. Germline CDR1 GTSNPN, CDR2 SVGIG (reference sequence). Between the trimmed V and J ends, which lost 4 bases and 4 bases, there was a span of 7 bases. The CDR3 consists of 11 residues. This CDR3 reads CAWIPGTEAFF. The CDR3 coding sequence is TGTGCCTGGATCCCAGGCACTGAAGCTTTCTTT.

This clonotype has a handful of counts. The chain joins TRBV4-3 to TRBJ2-4, with D uncertain. Germline V gene sequence: CDR1 LGHNA, CDR2 YSLEER. The V gene lost 0 bases and the J gene lost 0 bases, with 15 bases spanning the gap. The CDR3 consists of 18 residues. In DNA form, the CDR3 reads TGCGCCAGCAGCCAAGATGGTGCAGGCGGTCTAGCCAAAAACATTCAGTACTTC. Translated, it gives CASSQDGAGGLAKNIQYF.

The table lists this clonotype with a few counts. The chain carries TRBV27 and TRBJ2-2; 12 positions match TRBD1. Germline loops: CDR1 MNHEY, CDR2 SMNVEV (reference sequence). V lost 4 bases, J lost 6 bases, and 0 bases stayed unmatched. The CDR3 consists of 14 residues. The CDR3: CASSWDRGPGELFF. The CDR3 DNA is TGTGCCAGCAGTTGGGACAGGGGGCCCGGGGAGCTGTTTTTT.

This clonotype was detected only a few times. CDR3 residues: CAISDHLTGRGTDTQYF. The DNA of the CDR3 is TGTGCCATCAGTGATCACCTTACAGGGAGGGGCACAGATACGCAGTATTTT. The chain has TRBV10-3 and TRBJ2-3; D possibly corresponds to TRBD2 (7 bases). Trimming shortened V by 3 bases and J by 1 base, and 17 bases separated the two germline ends. Germline CDR1 and CDR2: ENHRY and SYGVKD. The CDR3 sequence is 17 residues long.

The chain links TRBV15 to TRBJ2-1; D gene ambiguous. This CDR3 comprises 11 residues. From germline, CDR1 is LNHNV and CDR2 YYDKDF (reference sequence). V lost 9 bases and J 10 bases, leaving 13 bases between the germline ends. The CDR3 reads CATAGRSEQFF. As DNA, the CDR3 is TGTGCCACAGCAGGACGGTCCGAGCAGTTCTTC.

The table lists this clonotype with a few counts. The rearrangement uses TRBV29-1 and TRBJ1-2, with D unclear. CDR1 SQVTM and CDR2 ANQGSEA come from the germline V gene. Deletions cut 2 bases from V and 0 bases from J, with 7 bases between. This CDR3 has 13 residues. This chain's CDR3 is CSVEQASNYGYTF. CDR3 nucleotide sequence: TGCAGCGTTGAACAGGCATCTAACTATGGCTACACCTTC. Based on the CDR3 plus reference TRBV29-1 and TRBJ1-2, the full variable domain is SAVISQKPSRDICQRGTSLTIQCQVDSQVTMMFWYRQQPGQSLTLIATANQGSEATYESGFVIDKFPISRPNLTFSTLTVSNMSPEDSSIYLCSVEQASNYGYTFGSGTRLTVV.

V and J are TRBV4-1 and TRBJ2-3; D tentatively reads TRBD1 or TRBD2 (6 bases each). This CDR3 region has 16 residues. In germline, CDR1 is MGHRA, CDR2 YSYEKL. The V and J ends lost 3 bases and 4 bases respectively, with 17 bases between them. CDR3 sequence: CASSHEGGLAADTQYF. Here the CDR3 DNA reads TGCGCCAGCAGCCACGAAGGGGGGCTCGCGGCAGATACGCAGTATTTT.

The rearrangement joins TRBV24-1 to TRBJ1-2; D ambiguous. Deletions cut 3 bases from V and 9 bases from J, with 13 bases between. The CDR3 loop spans 13 amino acids. CDR1 is KGHDR and CDR2 is SFDVKD in the germline V gene. The CDR3 protein is CATSDQTTLSYTF. CDR3 bases: TGTGCCACCAGTGATCAGACTACTCTAAGCTACACCTTC.

This clonotype was observed a few times. V and J are TRBV7-2 and TRBJ2-5; a possible D gene is TRBD1 (6 bases). Trimming pared 4 bases from V and 3 bases from J, leaving 12 bases between. CDR3 length equals 14 residues. Germline V gene data show CDR1 as SGHTA and CDR2 as FQGNSA. CDR3 in DNA: TGTGCCAGCAGCTCAACCGGGACAAAAGAGACCCAGTACTTC. Its protein product is CASSSTGTKETQYF.

The table lists this clonotype with a few counts. V and J are TRBV10-3 and TRBJ2-7; D is perhaps TRBD1 (6 bases). V was trimmed by 8 bases and J by 3 bases, leaving 17 bases between them. The CDR3 runs 14 residues. Germline CDR1 is ENHRY and CDR2 is SYGVKD. The CDR3 loop is CAIGPGTPFYEQYF. CDR3 bases: TGTGCCATCGGGCCCGGGACACCCTTCTACGAGCAGTACTTC.

This clonotype was seen a handful of times. This sequence joins TRBV5-4 and TRBJ1-1, with a weak D call TRBD1 (5 bases). In germline, CDR1 is SGHNT, CDR2 YYREEE (reference sequence). V lost 6 bases and J lost 0, with 12 bases in between. This CDR3 has 14 amino acids. CDR3 sequence reads: CASTGTRMNTEAFF. The DNA for the CDR3 is TGTGCCAGCACAGGGACGAGAATGAACACTGAAGCTTTCTTT.

This clonotype was found a few times. The chain combines TRBV10-3 with TRBJ2-5; 7 bases fit TRBD2. CDR3 size: 15 residues. From germline, CDR1 is ENHRY and CDR2 SYGVKD. V lost 3 bases and J lost 4; bases outside the gene matches: 8. The CDR3 reads CAISDAGGRRETQYF. The CDR3, as DNA: TGTGCCATCAGTGACGCCGGGGGGAGGAGAGAGACCCAGTACTTC.

V gene TRBV20-1 combines with J gene TRBJ2-1, with 8 bases lining up with TRBD2. Trimming cost V 0 bases and J 6 bases; bases outside gene matches: 10. The CDR3 contains 16 residues. The V gene's germline CDR1 is DFQATT and CDR2 SNEGSKA (reference sequence). CDR3 bases: TGCAGTGCTAGAGATGGGGCCGGACTAGCCCCCAATGAGCAGTTCTTC. This codes for CSARDGAGLAPNEQFF.

In this sample, this clonotype turned up many times. This chain uses TRBV12-3 or TRBV12-4 with TRBJ1-4; D gene unclear. Trimming stripped 5 bases from V and 3 bases from J, with 10 bases between. The CDR3 has 14 residues. This chain's CDR3 is CASSRGQPNEKLFF. The CDR3 nucleotides are TGTGCCAGCAGTCGAGGGCAGCCTAATGAAAAACTGTTTTTT.

This clonotype has just a few counts. The chain combines TRBV30 with TRBJ1-1; D may be TRBD1 (5 bases). With 0 bases removed from V and 8 bases from J, the gap between germline ends came to 13 bases. CDR1 and CDR2 from the germline V gene are GTSNPN and SVGIG (reference sequence). The CDR3 loop spans 13 amino acids. The CDR3 reads CAWSVQAATEAFF. The CDR3 bases are TGTGCCTGGAGTGTACAGGCAGCGACCGAAGCTTTCTTT.